This is a list of T cell receptor beta chains from one sample in a study of OX40 agonist ivuxolimab in advanced cancers. This table comes from immunoSEQ multiplex PCR, and its TCRdb copy is limited to in-frame clones, with some not included. Among fewer than 85,000 clones listed, about 86% were seen once. This specimen consisted of CD4+ or CD8+ T cells sorted from blood, obtained in a trial of the OX40 agonist ivuxolimab. The receptors derive from an adult with an advanced solid tumor such as melanoma, head and neck, liver or kidney cancer. Each CDR3 is given with its conserved first and last residue. The D gene is left open where the match is weak. Expanded clones get a size class; other rows say once, few or many, or leave the size out.

J gene	clone size	V gene	D gene	CDR3 DNA	CDR3 protein
TRBJ1-1	few	TRBV7-9	NA	TGTGCCAGCAAGGGAGGGGATGAAGCTTTCTTT	CASKGGDEAFF
TRBJ2-1	NA	TRBV5-1	TRBD2	TGCGCCAGCACCTCTGTGGGGCGGGGGGCCGATGAGCAGTTCTTC	CASTSVGRGADEQFF
TRBJ2-6	NA	TRBV19	NA	TGTGCCAGTAGTATCGCAGTTAGCTCTGGGGCCAACGTCCTGACTTTC	CASSIAVSSGANVLTF
TRBJ1-1	once	TRBV7-3	TRBD1	TGTGCCAGCAGCCGACAGGGGGACACTGAAGCTTTCTTT	CASSRQGDTEAFF
TRBJ2-5	NA	TRBV6-6	NA	TGTGCCAGCAGTAGGGGGCAAGAGACCCAGTACTTC	CASSRGQETQYF
TRBJ2-5	NA	TRBV11-1	NA	TGTGCCAGCAGCTTAGTGGGCGCAGGGGCAGAGACCCAGTACTTC	CASSLVGAGAETQYF
TRBJ2-7	NA	TRBV30	TRBD2	TGTGCCTGGAGTCCCGGGGGGGACGAGCAGTACTTC	CAWSPGGDEQYF
TRBJ1-1	NA	TRBV29-1	TRBD1	TGCAGCGTCGTCCCGGGACAGGGGGCGCGGGGCACTGAAGCTTTCTTT	CSVVPGQGARGTEAFF
TRBJ2-5	NA	TRBV30	TRBD2	TGTGCCTGGGGACTAGCACGGGAGACCCAGTACTTC	CAWGLARETQYF
TRBJ1-5	NA	TRBV28	TRBD1	TGTGCCAGCAGCTCAGGGGGCGAGTTTCAGCCCCAGCATTTT	CASSSGGEFQPQHF
TRBJ2-3	NA	TRBV11-2	NA	TGTGCCAGCAGCTTAAGAGCGGAAGGCACAGATACGCAGTATTTT	CASSLRAEGTDTQYF
TRBJ2-7	NA	TRBV18	TRBD2	TGTGCCAGCTCTAGCGGGGGGGTTCCTCTCTACGAGCAGTACTTC	CASSSGGVPLYEQYF
TRBJ1-1	NA	TRBV5-4	NA	TGTGCCAGCAGCTTAGAAGGGTTGAAAGCTTTCTTT	CASSLEGLKAFF